This T cell receptor (beta chain) was sequenced in a study of blood T cell repertoires in COVID-19. This clone appeared a single time. Authors' processing steps: Amplification of reference gene primers provided the estimated nucleated cell counts. Sequencing was performed with immunoSEQ multiplex PCR; in TCRdb, only in-frame clones are kept and a portion is missing. Clonal size and the V and J genes are those of that table, whereas D and trimming came from the DNA. The data contain about 98,000 clones, 86% of them singletons. Deletions cut 0 bases from V and 6 bases from J, with 13 bases between. Germline-derived CDR1 and CDR2 are SGHDT and YYEEEE. The CDR3 has 14 amino acids.

The J gene is TRBJ2-7, the V gene TRBV5-6; D possibly corresponds to TRBD2 (6 bases). The origin of this receptor is a man aged 45-65 years with acute or convalescent COVID-19. Sequenced material: peripheral blood. The CDR3 region is CASSLAPLASEQYF. The CDR3 DNA is TGTGCCAGCAGCTTGGCTCCTCTAGCGAGCGAGCAGTACTTC.